Shown below are 4 T cell receptor beta chains from a single sample sequenced in a study of blood T cells in healthy people across ages. For the second PCR, which ran for about 6 to 11 cycles, a sample-barcoded 5' primer and a J-beta primer mix were used. TCRdb recomputed calls from the 5' RACE reads with MiXCR, one row per CDR3 protein. The sample contains roughly 700,000 distinct CDR3 sequences, around 25% of which appear only once. In addition, the sample was reused for a study of T cells of mothers and their children.

Sequencing was performed on blood. All receptors derive from a boy aged 5 to 17 in good health.

This clonotype was detected only a few times. The chain recombines TRBV29-1 with TRBJ2-7; perhaps D is TRBD1 or TRBD2 (5 bases each). V dropped 5 bases and J dropped 0 bases, with 11 bases sitting between them. CDR1 SQVTM and CDR2 ANQGSEA come from the germline V gene. This CDR3 is built from 13 residues. For the CDR3, the DNA is TGCAGCGTTCGTTCAGGGACCTCCTACGAGCAGTACTTC. Translated, it gives CSVRSGTSYEQYF.

The CDR3 sequence is CSASQGYKNEKLFF. For the CDR3, the DNA is TGCAGTGCTTCACAGGGTTATAAGAATGAAAAACTGTTTTTT. The chain carries TRBV20-1 and TRBJ1-4; a possible D gene is TRBD1 (6 bases). CDR3 size: 14 residues. V gave up 5 bases and J gave up 5 bases, with 15 bases separating them. In germline, CDR1 is DFQATT, CDR2 SNEGSKA (reference sequence).

The chain joins TRBV29-1 to TRBJ1-1, with 7 bases identical to TRBD1. Germline lookup yields CDR1 SQVTM and CDR2 ANQGSEA. With V trimmed by 6 bases and J by 7 bases, 8 bases remained unmatched. This CDR3 has 12 amino acids. Written as DNA, the CDR3 is TGCAGCGTCAACAGGGGCCGCGATGAAGCTTTCTTT. This gives the protein CSVNRGRDEAFF.

This rearrangement joins TRBV6-4 to TRBJ2-1, with 11 bases fitting TRBD2. J gave up 5 bases and V 5 bases, and 5 bases lay outside the gene matches. Per germline, CDR1 MRHNA and CDR2 SNTAGT. This CDR3 spans 15 amino acids. The CDR3 sequence is CASSQGTSGHNEQFF. The CDR3, as DNA: TGTGCCAGCAGTCAGGGGACTAGCGGCCACAATGAGCAGTTCTTC.